This is a list of T cell receptor beta chains from one sample in a study of blood T cells in healthy people across ages. TCRdb passed the 5' RACE reads through MiXCR, listing each CDR3 protein once. The sample contains about 1.8 million distinct CDR3 sequences, approximately 50% of which appear only once. Specimen: blood. These receptors were obtained from a woman aged 40 to 50 in good health. CDR3s include the opening cysteine and the closing phenylalanine or tryptophan. The order of the fields is V gene, J gene, clone size, CDR3 length, D gene, CDR3 DNA, CDR3 protein. The D gene is left open where the match is weak. Clone size, where shown, is once, few, many, or a class for clones that have expanded.

>TRBV20-1|TRBJ2-1|many|14|TRBD2
TGCAGTGCTAGAGGACTAGCGGGGTACAATGAGCAGTTCTTC
CSARGLAGYNEQFF
>TRBV20-1|TRBJ2-3|.|14|.
TGCAGTGCTAGAGCCGACGGTCTCACAGATACGCAGTATTTT
CSARADGLTDTQYF
>TRBV6-5|TRBJ1-1|.|16|.
TGTGCCAGCAGTTTGTCACGTGGGGGCCGGGACACTGAAGCTTTCTTT
CASSLSRGGRDTEAFF
>TRBV11-2|TRBJ2-7|.|15|TRBD1
TGTGCCAGCGGCCAGGGGACAGGGGTCACCTACGAGCAGTACTTC
CASGQGTGVTYEQYF
>TRBV7-9|TRBJ2-1|.|15|.
TGTGCCAGCAGCACACTAGGGGTTGGCCACAATGAGCAGTTCTTC
CASSTLGVGHNEQFF
>TRBV7-9|TRBJ2-7|many|13|TRBD2
TGTGCCAGCAGCTTGGCGGGGGGGCACGAGCAGTACTTC
CASSLAGGHEQYF
>TRBV20-1|TRBJ2-3|.|14|.
TGCAGTGTAGACATCAGGGTTTCCGGAGATACGCAGTATTTT
CSVDIRVSGDTQYF
>TRBV7-9|TRBJ2-5|.|14|.
TGTGCCAGCAGCCGGGACAACTCCCAAGAGACCCAGTACTTC
CASSRDNSQETQYF
>TRBV5-1|TRBJ2-4|.|14|.
TGCGCCAGCAGCCCCAGGGAGATAGGGGGCATTCAGTACTTC
CASSPREIGGIQYF
>TRBV6-1|TRBJ2-1|.|12|.
TGTGCCAGCAGTGAACCGCACAATGAGCAGTTCTTC
CASSEPHNEQFF
>TRBV7-2|TRBJ1-1|few|13|TRBD1
TGTGCCACGGAGGACAGGCAAAAGACTGAAGCTTTCTTT
CATEDRQKTEAFF
>TRBV7-2|TRBJ2-1|.|18|TRBD2
TGTGCCAGCAGCTTAGCCCACCTTGGCGGGGGACCTAAGGACGAGCAGTTCTTC
CASSLAHLGGGPKDEQFF
>TRBV12-3/TRBV12-4|TRBJ2-1|.|14|.
TGTGCCAGCAGTTTAATAGCCCCCTACAATGAGCAGTTCTTC
CASSLIAPYNEQFF
>TRBV4-3|TRBJ1-4|.|14|.
TGCGCCAGCAGCCAAGTTGGCGTGGTGGAAAAACTGTTTTTT
CASSQVGVVEKLFF
>TRBV12-3/TRBV12-4|TRBJ2-7|.|14|TRBD1
TGTGCCAGCAGTTCTTGCGGACAGGGCTACGAGCAGTACTTC
CASSSCGQGYEQYF
>TRBV4-3|TRBJ2-1|.|18|.
TGCGTCAGCAGCCATGATGGGGTAAGGTCCGGAGACTACAATGAGCAGTTCTTC
CVSSHDGVRSGDYNEQFF
>TRBV7-9|TRBJ2-1|few|19|.
TGTGCCAGCAGCTTAGTGTCCGGAACGACAGTTACCTTTAAAAATGAGCAGTTCTTC
CASSLVSGTTVTFKNEQFF
>TRBV29-1|TRBJ1-2|.|14|.
TGCAGCGTAATTGACCCGGCGGCCGGCTATGGCTACACCTTC
CSVIDPAAGYGYTF
>TRBV7-8|TRBJ2-5|.|18|TRBD1
TGTGCCAGCAGCTTAGTCGGGACAGTCACCGCGGCTTGGGAGACCCAGTACTTC
CASSLVGTVTAAWETQYF
>TRBV3-1|TRBJ2-1|.|15|TRBD1
TGTGCCAGCAGCCAGCTCGGGACAGGGAATAATGAGCAGTTCTTC
CASSQLGTGNNEQFF
>TRBV6-6|TRBJ2-5|many|12|.
TGTGCCAGCAGCGGACGGGGAGAGACCCAGTACTTC
CASSGRGETQYF
>TRBV2|TRBJ2-7|once|12|TRBD2
TGTGCCAGCAGTGACGTCGCGGGGGTTAAGTACTTC
CASSDVAGVKYF
>TRBV25-1|TRBJ2-3|.|14|.
TGTGCCAGCAGTGGGACTTATAGCACAGATACGCAGTATTTT
CASSGTYSTDTQYF
>TRBV12-3/TRBV12-4|TRBJ1-5|.|17|TRBD1
TGTGCCAGCAGTGACAGGGGTAAGGGTTATAGCAATCAGCCCCAGCATTTT
CASSDRGKGYSNQPQHF
>TRBV6-2/TRBV6-3|TRBJ2-1|few|12|.
TGTGCCAGCGGTCGGGGGGCCACTGAGCAGTTCTTC
CASGRGATEQFF
>TRBV6-5|TRBJ2-1|.|15|TRBD2
TGTGCCAGCGGACTGAGAAGCGGGGCTCAGGGTGAGCAGTTCTTC
CASGLRSGAQGEQFF
>TRBV20-1|TRBJ1-5|.|13|.
TGCAGTGCTCTCGGCGGGTACAATCAGCCCCAGCATTTT
CSALGGYNQPQHF